The present TCR beta chain was sequenced within a study of OX40 agonist ivuxolimab in advanced cancers. Looking at the study overall: Patients took ivuxolimab, an agonistic anti-OX40 (CD134) antibody. General study results and limits: CD8+ T cells were the subset that, on average, had more expanded clones than CD4+. Among some nonresponders, normalized T-cell clonal expansion was also low.

Profiled with immunoSEQ multiplex PCR; TCRdb holds only in-frame clones, not every one. There are 6,000 to 8,000 clones in the sample; approximately 70% occur only once, and approximately 63% lies in the top ten. For this clone: Its antigen is currently unknown.

V was clipped by 3 bases and J by 9 bases, with 9 bases between them. Germline-derived CDR1 and CDR2 are GTSNPN and SVGIG (reference sequence). The CDR3 has 11 amino acids. The investigators sampled blood at baseline, at cycle 4 day 1, and at cycle 7 day 1. The sample was CD4+ or CD8+ T cells sorted from blood, taken in a trial of the OX40 agonist ivuxolimab. The chain combines TRBV30 with TRBJ2-1; D ambiguous. The receptor comes from an adult with an advanced solid tumor such as melanoma, head and neck, liver or kidney cancer. The CDR3 bases are TGTGCCTGGAGGAGAAACTTTGAGCAGTTCTTC. Its protein is CAWRRNFEQFF.